These 2 T cell receptor beta chains were sequenced from one sample in a study of technical replicates of blood from several donors. Some clones are missing from TCRdb's copy, which holds only in-frame ones; the method was immunoSEQ multiplex PCR. The sample includes under 95,000 clones, roughly 94% seen only once; the top ten take 0.25%. The sequenced sample consisted of T cells isolated from PBMCs. Receptors originate from a human donor in good health.

As DNA, the CDR3 is TGTGCCAGCAGCGAGGTAGCGGGTACTAGCACAGATACGCAGTATTTT. As protein: CASSEVAGTSTDTQYF. This chain connects TRBV9 to TRBJ2-3; 7 bases align to TRBD2. CDR1 is SGDLS and CDR2 is YYNGEE in the germline V gene. This CDR3 comprises 16 residues. J lost 0 bases, V lost 3 bases, and 7 bases had no gene match.

The V call is TRBV27, the J call TRBJ1-5, with D perhaps TRBD1 (5 bases). Germline V gene lookup returns CDR1 MNHEY and CDR2 SMNVEV (reference sequence). Between the trimmed V and J ends, which lost 2 bases and 2 bases, there was a span of 13 bases. The CDR3 loop spans 16 amino acids. The CDR3: CASSLSGEGGNQPQHF. DNA of the CDR3: TGTGCCAGCAGTTTAAGTGGGGAAGGGGGCAATCAGCCCCAGCATTTT.